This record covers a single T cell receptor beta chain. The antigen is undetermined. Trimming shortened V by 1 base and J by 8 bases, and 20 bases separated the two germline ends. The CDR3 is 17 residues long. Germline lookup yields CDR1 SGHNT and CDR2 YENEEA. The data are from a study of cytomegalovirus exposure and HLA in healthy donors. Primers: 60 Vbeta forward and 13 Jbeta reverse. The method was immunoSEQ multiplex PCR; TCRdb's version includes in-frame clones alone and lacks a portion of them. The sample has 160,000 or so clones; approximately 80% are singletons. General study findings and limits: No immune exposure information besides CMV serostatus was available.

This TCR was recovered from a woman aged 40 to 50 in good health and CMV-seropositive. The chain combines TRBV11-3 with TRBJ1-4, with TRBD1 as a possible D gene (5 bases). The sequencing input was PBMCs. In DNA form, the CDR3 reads TGTGCCAGCAGCTTAGTAGCGGGCGGCGCAGGGACCGAAAAACTGTTTTTT. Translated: CASSLVAGGAGTEKLFF. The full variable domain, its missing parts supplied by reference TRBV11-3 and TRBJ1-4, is EAGVVQSPRYKIIEKKQPVAFWCNPISGHNTLYWYLQNLGQGPELLIRYENEEAVDDSQLPKDRFSAERLKGVDSTLKIQPAELGDSAVYLCASSLVAGGAGTEKLFFGSGTQLSVL.